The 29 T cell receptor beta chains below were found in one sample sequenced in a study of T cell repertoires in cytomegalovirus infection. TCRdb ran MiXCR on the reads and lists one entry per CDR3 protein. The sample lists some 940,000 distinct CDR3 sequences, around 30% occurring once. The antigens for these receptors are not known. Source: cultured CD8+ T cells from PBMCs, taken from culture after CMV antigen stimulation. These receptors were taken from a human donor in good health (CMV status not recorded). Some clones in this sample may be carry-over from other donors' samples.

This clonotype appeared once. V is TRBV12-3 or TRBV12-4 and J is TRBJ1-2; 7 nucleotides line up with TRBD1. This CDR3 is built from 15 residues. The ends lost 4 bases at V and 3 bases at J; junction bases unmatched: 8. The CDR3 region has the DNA TGTGCCAGCAGTTACCCCCAGGGGGTCGACTATGGCTACACCTTC. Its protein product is CASSYPQGVDYGYTF.

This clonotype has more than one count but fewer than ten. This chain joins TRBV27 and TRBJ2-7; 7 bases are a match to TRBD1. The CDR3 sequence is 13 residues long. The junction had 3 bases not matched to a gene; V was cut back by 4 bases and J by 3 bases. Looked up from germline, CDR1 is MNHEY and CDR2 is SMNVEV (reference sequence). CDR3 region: CASSSDRFYEQYF. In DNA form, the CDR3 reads TGTGCCAGCAGTTCGGACAGGTTCTACGAGCAGTACTTC.

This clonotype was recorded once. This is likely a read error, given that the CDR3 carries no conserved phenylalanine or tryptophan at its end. CDR3: CASSLRQGRRKYGYTI. CDR3 nucleotide sequence: TGTGCCAGCAGCCTACGACAGGGGAGGAGGAAATATGGCTACACCATC. The chain joins TRBV6-8 to TRBJ1-2; 8 positions match TRBD1. V lost 6 bases, J lost 5 bases, and 14 bases stayed unmatched. CDR3 length: 16 amino acids. CDR1 is MNHGY, CDR2 SAAAGT, per germline.

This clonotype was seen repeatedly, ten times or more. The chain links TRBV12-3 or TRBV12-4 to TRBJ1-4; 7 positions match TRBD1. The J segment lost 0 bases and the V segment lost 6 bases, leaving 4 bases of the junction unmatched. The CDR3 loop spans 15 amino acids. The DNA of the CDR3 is TGTGCCAGCAGCCCAGGGGGTGCAACTAATGAAAAACTGTTTTTT. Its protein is CASSPGGATNEKLFF.

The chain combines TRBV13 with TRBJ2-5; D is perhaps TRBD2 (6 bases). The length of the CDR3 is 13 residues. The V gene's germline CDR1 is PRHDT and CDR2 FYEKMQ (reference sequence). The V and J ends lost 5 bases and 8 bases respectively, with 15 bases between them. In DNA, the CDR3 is TGTGCCAGCAGCATCGGGACTGGTACTACCCAGTACTTC. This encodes CASSIGTGTTQYF.

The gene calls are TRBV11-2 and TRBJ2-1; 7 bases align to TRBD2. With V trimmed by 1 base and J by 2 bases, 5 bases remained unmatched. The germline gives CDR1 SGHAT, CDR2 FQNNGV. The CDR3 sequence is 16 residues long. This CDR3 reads CASSLGSGRAYNEQFF. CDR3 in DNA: TGTGCCAGCAGCTTAGGGTCAGGGAGGGCCTACAATGAGCAGTTCTTC.

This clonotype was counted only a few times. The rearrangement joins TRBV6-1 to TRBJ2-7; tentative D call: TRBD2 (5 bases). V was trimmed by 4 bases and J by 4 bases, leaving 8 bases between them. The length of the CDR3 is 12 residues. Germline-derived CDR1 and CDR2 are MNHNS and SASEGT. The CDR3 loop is CASSGWRYEQYV. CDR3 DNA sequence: TGTGCCAGCAGTGGATGGAGGTACGAGCAGTACGTC.

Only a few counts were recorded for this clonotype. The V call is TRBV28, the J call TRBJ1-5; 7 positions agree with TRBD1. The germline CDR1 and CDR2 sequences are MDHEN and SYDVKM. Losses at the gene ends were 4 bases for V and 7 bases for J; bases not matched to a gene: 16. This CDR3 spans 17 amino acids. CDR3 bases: TGTGCCAGCAGTTCTACCGCCTTTAGACAGGGTCAACAGCCCCAGCATTTT. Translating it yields CASSSTAFRQGQQPQHF. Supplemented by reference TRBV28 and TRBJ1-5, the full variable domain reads DVKVTQSSRYLVKRTGEKVFLECVQDMDHENMFWYRQDPGLGLRLIYFSYDVKMKEKGDIPEGYSVSREKKERFSLILESASTNQTSMYLCASSSTAFRQGQQPQHFGDGTRLSIL.

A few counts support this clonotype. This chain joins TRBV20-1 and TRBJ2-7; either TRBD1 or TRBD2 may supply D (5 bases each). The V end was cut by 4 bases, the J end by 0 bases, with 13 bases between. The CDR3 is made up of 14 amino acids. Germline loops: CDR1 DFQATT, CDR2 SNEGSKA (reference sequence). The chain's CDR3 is CSAKTGTSSYEQYF. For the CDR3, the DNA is TGCAGTGCTAAAACCGGGACGTCCTCCTACGAGCAGTACTTC.

CDR3 region: CASSLDSTQYF. The CDR3 DNA reads TGTGCCAGCAGCTTGGACTCTACGCAGTATTTT. This chain links TRBV7-6 with TRBJ2-3, with D tentatively TRBD2 (5 bases). V was cut by 3 bases and J by 8 bases, with 6 bases left in between. CDR1 is SGHVS and CDR2 is FNYEAQ in the germline V gene. CDR3 length: 11 residues.

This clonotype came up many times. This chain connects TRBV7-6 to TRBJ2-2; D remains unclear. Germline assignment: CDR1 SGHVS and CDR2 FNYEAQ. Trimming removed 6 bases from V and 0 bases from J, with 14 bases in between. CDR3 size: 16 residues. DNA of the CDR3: TGTGCCAGCAGGGCAAGCGTCCAGACGAACACCGGGGAGCTGTTTTTT. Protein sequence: CASRASVQTNTGELFF.

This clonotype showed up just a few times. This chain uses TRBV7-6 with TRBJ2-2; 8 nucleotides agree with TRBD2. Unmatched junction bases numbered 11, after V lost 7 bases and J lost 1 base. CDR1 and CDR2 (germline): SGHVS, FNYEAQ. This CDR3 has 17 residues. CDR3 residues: CASNPRPSGGNTGELFF. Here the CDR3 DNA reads TGTGCCAGCAATCCTCGACCCAGCGGGGGGAACACCGGGGAGCTGTTTTTT.

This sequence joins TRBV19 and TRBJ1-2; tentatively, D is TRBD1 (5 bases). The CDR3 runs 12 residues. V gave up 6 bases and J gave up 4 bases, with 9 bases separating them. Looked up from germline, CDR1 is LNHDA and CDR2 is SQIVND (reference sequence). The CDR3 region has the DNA TGTGCCAGTAGGGGGGGGTCCTATGGCTACACCTTC. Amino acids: CASRGGSYGYTF.

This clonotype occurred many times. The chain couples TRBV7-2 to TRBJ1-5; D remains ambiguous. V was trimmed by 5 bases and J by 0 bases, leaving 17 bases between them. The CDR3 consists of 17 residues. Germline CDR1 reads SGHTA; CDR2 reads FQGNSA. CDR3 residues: CASSPRGPSYSNQPQHF. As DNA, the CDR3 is TGTGCCAGCAGCCCCCGGGGTCCATCTTATAGCAATCAGCCCCAGCATTTT. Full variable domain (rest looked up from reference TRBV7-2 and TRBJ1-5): GAGVSQSPSNKVTEKGKDVELRCDPISGHTALYWYRQSLGQGLEFLIYFQGNSAPDKSGLPSDRFSAERTGGSVSTLTIQRTQQEDSAVYLCASSPRGPSYSNQPQHFGDGTRLSIL.

CDR3 amino acids: CAISEGLNYGYTF. The CDR3 coding sequence is TGTGCCATCTCTGAGGGACTCAACTATGGCTACACCTTC. The chain couples TRBV2 to TRBJ1-2, with D possibly being TRBD1 (5 bases). The V end was cut by 10 bases, the J end by 2 bases, with 14 bases between. CDR1 is SNHLY, CDR2 FYNNEI, per germline. The CDR3 contains 13 residues.

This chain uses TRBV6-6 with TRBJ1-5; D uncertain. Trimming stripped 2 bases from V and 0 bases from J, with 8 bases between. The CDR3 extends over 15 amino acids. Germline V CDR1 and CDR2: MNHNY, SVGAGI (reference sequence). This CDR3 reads CASSYVHRSNQPQHF. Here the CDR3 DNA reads TGTGCCAGCAGTTACGTTCATCGTAGCAATCAGCCCCAGCATTTT.

CDR3 DNA: TGTGCCAGCAGTTACTCTGGCGAACAGGGTCTCGTTGGCTACACCTTC. This sequence encodes CASSYSGEQGLVGYTF. The chain joins TRBV6-2 or TRBV6-3 to TRBJ1-2, with D possibly being TRBD1 (6 bases). Germline values: CDR1 MNHEY, CDR2 SVGEGT. The CDR3 runs to 16 residues. Trimming pared 0 bases from V and 7 bases from J, leaving 18 bases between.

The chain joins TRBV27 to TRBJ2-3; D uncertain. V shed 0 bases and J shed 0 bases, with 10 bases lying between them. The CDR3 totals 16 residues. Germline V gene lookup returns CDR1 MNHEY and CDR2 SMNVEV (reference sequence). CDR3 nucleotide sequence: TGTGCCAGCAGTTTATCCCCAGGAACTAGCACAGATACGCAGTATTTT. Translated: CASSLSPGTSTDTQYF.

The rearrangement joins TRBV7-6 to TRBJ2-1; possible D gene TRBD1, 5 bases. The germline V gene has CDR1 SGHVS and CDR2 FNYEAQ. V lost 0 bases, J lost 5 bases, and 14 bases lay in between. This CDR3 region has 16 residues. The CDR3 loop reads CASSLAGRVRDNEQFF. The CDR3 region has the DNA TGTGCCAGCAGCTTAGCGGGCAGGGTCCGAGACAATGAGCAGTTCTTC.

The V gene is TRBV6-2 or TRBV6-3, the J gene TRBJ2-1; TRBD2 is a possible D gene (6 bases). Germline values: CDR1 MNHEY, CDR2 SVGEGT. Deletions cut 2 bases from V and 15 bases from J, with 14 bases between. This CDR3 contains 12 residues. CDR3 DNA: TGTGCCAGCAGTTACGGTAGCGGATGGGGGTTCTTC. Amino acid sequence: CASSYGSGWGFF.

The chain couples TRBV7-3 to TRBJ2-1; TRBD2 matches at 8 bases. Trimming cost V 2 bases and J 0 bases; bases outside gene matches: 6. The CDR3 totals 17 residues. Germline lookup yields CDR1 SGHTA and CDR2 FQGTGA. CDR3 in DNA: TGTGCCAGCAGCTTACCCACGGGGGGGAGCTCCTACAATGAGCAGTTCTTC. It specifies CASSLPTGGSSYNEQFF. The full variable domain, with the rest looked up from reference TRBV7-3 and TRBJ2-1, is GAGVSQTPSNKVTEKGKYVELRCDPISGHTALYWYRQSLGQGPEFLIYFQGTGAADDSGLPNDRFFAVRPEGSVSTLKIQRTERGDSAVYLCASSLPTGGSSYNEQFFGPGTRLTVL.

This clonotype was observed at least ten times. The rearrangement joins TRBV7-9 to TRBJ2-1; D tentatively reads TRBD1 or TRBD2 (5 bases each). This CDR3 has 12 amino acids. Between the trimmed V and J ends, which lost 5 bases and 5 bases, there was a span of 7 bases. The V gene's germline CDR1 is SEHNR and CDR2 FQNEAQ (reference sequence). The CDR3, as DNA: TGTGCCAGCAGCCTGGGACACAATGAGCAGTTCTTC. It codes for CASSLGHNEQFF.

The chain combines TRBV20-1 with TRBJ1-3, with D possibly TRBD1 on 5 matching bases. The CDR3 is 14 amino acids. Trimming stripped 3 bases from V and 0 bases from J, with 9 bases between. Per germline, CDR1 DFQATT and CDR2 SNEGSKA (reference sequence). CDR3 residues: CSARDTFSGNTIYF. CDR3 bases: TGCAGTGCTAGGGACACCTTCTCTGGAAACACCATATATTTT.

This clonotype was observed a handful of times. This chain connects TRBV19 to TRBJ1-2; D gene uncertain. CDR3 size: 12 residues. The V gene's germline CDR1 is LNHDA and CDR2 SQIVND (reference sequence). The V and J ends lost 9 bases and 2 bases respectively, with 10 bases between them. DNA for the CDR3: TGTGCCAGCCTCTCCGCCAACTATGGCTACACCTTC. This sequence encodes CASLSANYGYTF.

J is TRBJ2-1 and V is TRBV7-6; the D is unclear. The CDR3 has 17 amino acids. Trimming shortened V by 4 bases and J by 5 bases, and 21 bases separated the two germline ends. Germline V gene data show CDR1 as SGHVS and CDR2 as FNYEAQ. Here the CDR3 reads CASSSPLGPATNNEQFF. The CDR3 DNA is TGTGCCAGCAGCTCCCCTTTGGGCCCAGCGACCAACAATGAGCAGTTCTTC.

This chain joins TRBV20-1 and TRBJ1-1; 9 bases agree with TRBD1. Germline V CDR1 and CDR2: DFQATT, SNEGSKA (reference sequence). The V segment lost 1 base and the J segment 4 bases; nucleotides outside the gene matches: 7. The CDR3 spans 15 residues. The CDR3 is CSARGDREWVTEAFF. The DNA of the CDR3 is TGCAGTGCTAGAGGGGACAGGGAGTGGGTCACTGAAGCTTTCTTT.

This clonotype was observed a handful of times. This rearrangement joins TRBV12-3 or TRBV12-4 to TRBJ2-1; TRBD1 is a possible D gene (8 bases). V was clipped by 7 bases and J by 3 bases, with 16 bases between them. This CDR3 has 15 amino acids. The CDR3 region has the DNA TGTGCCAGCACCACAGGGGGAGGGGGCTACAATGAGCAGTTCTTC. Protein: CASTTGGGGYNEQFF.

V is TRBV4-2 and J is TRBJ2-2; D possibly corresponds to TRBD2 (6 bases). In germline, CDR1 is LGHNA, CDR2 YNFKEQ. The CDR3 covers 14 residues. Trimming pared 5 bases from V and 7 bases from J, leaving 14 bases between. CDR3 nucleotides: TGTGCCAGCAGCATCCCGGGACTGAGCGGGGAGCTGTTTTTT. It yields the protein CASSIPGLSGELFF.

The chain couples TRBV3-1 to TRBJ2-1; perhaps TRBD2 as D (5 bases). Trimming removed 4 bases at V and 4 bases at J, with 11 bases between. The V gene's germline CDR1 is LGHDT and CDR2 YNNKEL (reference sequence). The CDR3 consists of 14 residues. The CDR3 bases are TGTGCCAGCAGCCGGCCCGGAGGATACAATGAGCAGTTCTTC. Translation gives CASSRPGGYNEQFF.